The 32 T cell receptor beta chains below all came from one sample that was sequenced in a study of tumor-infiltrating lymphocytes in primary liver carcinoma listed by TCRdb under 2017. TCRdb records Illumina HiSeq 2500 as the sequencer. TCRbeta-specific cDNA was reverse-transcribed from about 520 ng total RNA using a constant-region primer and ProtoScript II reverse transcriptase. Construction of the TCRbeta libraries relied on three nested rounds of multiplex PCR, following a slightly modified ARM-PCR procedure. Each of the first two PCR rounds ran for approximately 9 cycles using multiplex TRBV1-TRBV30 forward primers together with a Cbeta reverse primer. In-frame beta chains were kept once TCRdb had trimmed the public reads at Q25 with fastp and called clones with MiXCR. When rows share a CDR3 protein, they turn into one entry using the most common DNA and genes. The sample table records about 41,000 distinct CDR3 sequences; approximately 70% of these occur just once. The ten largest clones add up to under 20% of the sample.

Total RNA and DNA were co-extracted from roughly 20-30 mg of bulk tissue with the AllPrep DNA/RNA mini kit, without cell sorting. Material for sequencing was liver tumor tissue from sampling region 2. Reading the label with the study, this specimen's cell subset or site is: tumor region T2, inferior pole. These receptors were obtained from a man aged 35 to 55 with primary liver carcinoma and hepatitis B virus infection.

Comments on this clonotype: Likely a read error: the CDR3 ends without its conserved phenylalanine or tryptophan. The V and J genes are TRBV29-1 and TRBJ1-1; D is ambiguous. From germline, CDR1 is SQVTM and CDR2 ANQGSEA. V dropped 6 bases and J dropped 0 bases, with 14 bases sitting between them. This CDR3 has 14 residues. As DNA, the CDR3 is TGCAGCGTCGTCAGAGGTGGGGTGAACACTGAAGCTTTCCTT. Protein sequence: CSVVRGGVNTEAFL.

Turning to this clonotype: A much larger clone is a single base away; this may be a read error. Here the CDR3 omits its conserved ending phenylalanine or tryptophan, so a read error is the likely source. The rearrangement uses TRBV30 and TRBJ1-4; D is unclear. V was cut by 2 bases and J by 7 bases, with 8 bases left in between. This CDR3 has 12 amino acids. CDR1 is GTSNPN, CDR2 SVGIG, per germline (reference sequence). The CDR3 DNA follows: TGTGCCTGGAGTCAGAGTGGTGAAAAACTGTTTCTT. Its translation is CAWSQSGEKLFL.

The V call is TRBV10-2, the J call TRBJ2-7; 9 bases line up with TRBD1. V was clipped by 3 bases and J by 6 bases; unmatched bases: 9. The CDR3 extends over 15 amino acids. Germline V gene sequence: CDR1 WSHSY, CDR2 SAAADI. In nucleotides, the CDR3 is TGCGCCAGCAGTGACTCGGGACAGGGCTTATTCGAGCAGTACTTC. Residues: CASSDSGQGLFEQYF.

About this clonotype: No conserved phenylalanine or tryptophan ends this CDR3, so it is likely a read error. The CDR3 coding sequence is TGCAGCGCTGGAGGGGAAGCGAATCAGCCCCAGCATATT. Protein sequence: CSAGGEANQPQHI. This chain uses TRBV29-1 with TRBJ1-5, with D tentatively TRBD1 (5 bases). V was pared by 7 bases and J by 4 bases, with 14 bases between. From germline, CDR1 is SQVTM and CDR2 ANQGSEA. There are 13 residues in the CDR3.

Worth noting for this clonotype: Sequence at one end of the junction differs from germline and may be a read error. The V gene is TRBV6-5, the J gene TRBJ2-7, with D unclear. In germline, CDR1 is MNHEY, CDR2 SVGAGI. The CDR3 consists of 12 residues. The CDR3 DNA follows: TGTGCCAGCAAGTTACCGACCTACGAGCAGTATTTC. Encoded protein: CASKLPTYEQYF.

About this clonotype: A much larger clone sits a single nucleotide away, making a read error possible. V is TRBV15 and J is TRBJ2-2; possibly TRBD2 for D (5 bases). Germline values: CDR1 LNHNV, CDR2 YYDKDF (reference sequence). This CDR3 has 15 amino acids. Trimming stripped 8 bases from V and 3 bases from J, with 16 bases between. This CDR3 reads CATQQGSGDTGELFF. The CDR3 bases are TGTGCCACCCAACAAGGGAGCGGTGACACCGGGGAGCTGTTTTTT. Based on the CDR3 plus reference TRBV15 and TRBJ2-2, the full variable domain is DAMVIQNPRYQVTQFGKPVTLSCSQTLNHNVMYWYQQKSSQAPKLLFHYYDKDFNNEADTPDNFQSRRPNTSFCFLDIRSPGLGDTAMYLCATQQGSGDTGELFFGEGSRLTVL.

With respect to this clonotype: Mismatch with germline at one junction end may stem from a read error. The J gene is TRBJ1-2, the V gene TRBV6-5; D is unclear. This CDR3 is 13 amino acids long. Germline V lookup: CDR1 MNHEY, CDR2 SVGAGI. DNA of the CDR3: TGTGTCAGTAGGGTCGGGGTCAACTATGGCTATACCTTC. Amino acid sequence: CVSRVGVNYGYTF.

This clonotype came up once. The final CDR3 position lacks the conserved phenylalanine or tryptophan, pointing to a likely read error. The rearrangement uses TRBV12-3 or TRBV12-4 and TRBJ1-1; D unresolved. The V gene lost 10 bases and the J gene lost 4 bases, with 10 bases spanning the gap. The CDR3 extends over 11 amino acids. The CDR3 loop is CANSPGTEAFL. The CDR3 DNA is TGTGCCAACAGCCCGGGCACTGAAGCTTTCCTT.

To note about this clonotype: The missing conserved phenylalanine or tryptophan at the end of this CDR3 makes a read error likely. Because the CDR3's place on the DNA is in doubt, the DNA is left out and the CDR3 is given as listed by TCRdb. The rearrangement links TRBV10-2 to TRBJ2-1; TRBD2 is the table's D call and was not checked against the DNA. Germline V CDR1 and CDR2: WSHSY, SAAADI. The CDR3 totals 16 residues, both ends included. The CDR3 protein is CASSDWTSGINNEQLL.

This clonotype was detected ten times or more. This chain joins TRBV28 and TRBJ2-5; 10 nucleotides match TRBD2. V trimming: 4 bases; J trimming: 0 bases; junction bases outside the gene matches: 8. The CDR3 covers 17 residues. Germline V gene sequence: CDR1 MDHEN, CDR2 SYDVKM. CDR3 sequence: CASSSGLTSGYQETQYF. In DNA, the CDR3 is TGTGCCAGCAGTTCAGGATTGACTAGCGGGTACCAAGAGACCCAGTACTTC. The entire variable domain, with the rest obtained from reference TRBV28 and TRBJ2-5, is as follows: DVKVTQSSRYLVKRTGEKVFLECVQDMDHENMFWYRQDPGLGLRLIYFSYDVKMKEKGDIPEGYSVSREKKERFSLILESASTNQTSMYLCASSSGLTSGYQETQYFGPGTRLLVL.

Worth noting for this clonotype: A junction boundary mismatches the germline segment, possibly from a read error. The rearrangement uses TRBV4-3 and TRBJ2-3, with D hard to call. TRBJ1-5 explains the end of the DNA better; the J call may be wrong. CDR1 is LGHNA, CDR2 YSLEER, per germline. The CDR3 contains 14 residues. The CDR3 sequence is CASSRRTFTDTQHF. CDR3 coding DNA: TGTGCCAGCAGCCGACGGACTTTCACAGATACGCAGCATTTT.

This clonotype has only one observation. Likely a read error: the CDR3 ends without its conserved phenylalanine or tryptophan. The chain is built from TRBV2 and TRBJ2-3; D is unclear. There are 14 residues in the CDR3. The germline V gene encodes CDR1 SNHLY and CDR2 FYNNEI. Deletions cut 5 bases from V and 2 bases from J, with 11 bases between. Here the CDR3 DNA reads TGTGCCAGCAGTATACAGATACCCACAGATACGCAGTATTCT. This codes for CASSIQIPTDTQYS.

Comments on this clonotype: The CDR3 carries no conserved terminal phenylalanine or tryptophan, so it likely arises from a read error. The J gene is TRBJ1-4, the V gene TRBV7-9; D not resolved. The CDR3 totals 14 residues. Germline assignment: CDR1 SEHNR and CDR2 FQNEAQ (reference sequence). The CDR3, as DNA: TGTGCCAGCAGTTTAGCTGGCCAGAATGAAAAACTGTTTATT. This translates into CASSLAGQNEKLFI.

The chain has TRBV14 and TRBJ2-3; D call uncertain. Germline V gene data show CDR1 as SGHDN and CDR2 as FVKESK. V shed 6 bases and J shed 5 bases, with 12 bases lying between them. The CDR3 has 13 residues. The CDR3 DNA is TGTGCCAGCAGTCTCAGGAGTTTAGATACGCAGTATTTT. Translated: CASSLRSLDTQYF.

The chain recombines TRBV29-1 with TRBJ1-2; D is unclear. Germline V gene lookup returns CDR1 SQVTM and CDR2 ANQGSEA. This CDR3 spans 13 amino acids. Trimming removed 8 bases at V and 4 bases at J, with 17 bases between. CDR3: CSLVGIRGYGYTF. In nucleotides, the CDR3 is TGCAGCCTTGTAGGCATTAGAGGCTATGGCTACACCTTC.

There are a few counts of this clonotype. A read error may account for a junction end that differs from germline. The gene calls are TRBV7-9 and TRBJ2-5; TRBD2 is a possible D gene (5 bases). Germline V gene lookup returns CDR1 SEHNR and CDR2 FQNEAQ (reference sequence). The CDR3 consists of 14 residues. The CDR3 loop reads CASSRGRVEESQYF. DNA of the CDR3: TGTGCCAGCAGTCGCGGGCGGGTGGAGGAGAGCCAGTACTTC.

This clonotype was found many times. The chain joins TRBV28 to TRBJ1-1, with D possibly matching TRBD1 (6 bases). Looked up from germline, CDR1 is MDHEN and CDR2 is SYDVKM. The ends were cut back, 6 bases at V and 8 bases at J, with 10 bases in the middle. This CDR3 has 11 residues. The CDR3 DNA sequence: TGTGCCAGCAGAACGGACAGAGAAGCTTTCTTT. Amino acids: CASRTDREAFF.

The chain combines TRBV28 with TRBJ2-1, with a tentative D call TRBD2 (6 bases). CDR1 and CDR2 from the germline V gene are MDHEN and SYDVKM. This CDR3 is 16 amino acids long. CDR3: CVNSPRAGPFSNEQFF. CDR3 nucleotide sequence: TGTGTCAACAGCCCTCGGGCGGGGCCCTTTTCAAATGAGCAGTTCTTC. Combining the CDR3 with reference TRBV28 and TRBJ2-1 gives the whole variable domain DVKVTQSSRYLVKRTGEKVFLECVQDMDHENMFWYRQDPGLGLRLIYFSYDVKMKEKGDIPEGYSVSREKKERFSLILESASTNQTSMYLCVNSPRAGPFSNEQFFGPGTRLTVL.

Comment on this clonotype: At one of its ends the junction is not consistent with the germline gene, which may arise from a read error. This sequence joins TRBV6-5 and TRBJ2-3; the match to TRBD2 covers 10 bases. CDR1 is MNHEY and CDR2 is SVGAGI in the germline V gene. This CDR3 has 16 residues. The CDR3 loop is CASSYGSSGSTDMHYF. DNA of the CDR3: TGTGCGAGCAGTTACGGGTCTAGCGGGAGTACAGATATGCACTATTTT.

In regard to this clonotype: In this CDR3 the conserved last residue, phenylalanine or tryptophan, is missing, so a read error is likely. The chain recombines TRBV4-3 with TRBJ1-6; 8 nucleotides line up with TRBD1. Germline lookup yields CDR1 LGHNA and CDR2 YSLEER. This CDR3 is 16 amino acids long. CDR3 loop: CASSHLTGQGGSHLHY. Here the CDR3 DNA reads TGCGCCAGCAGCCATCTAACTGGACAGGGTGGGTCACACCTCCACTAT.

With respect to this clonotype: The CDR3 does not end in the conserved phenylalanine or tryptophan, so this is likely a read error. The chain combines TRBV12-3 or TRBV12-4 with TRBJ2-7; no reliable D call. The CDR3 runs 12 residues. The CDR3 DNA reads TGTGCCAGGAGTTTCTCGGCCTTCGAGCAGTACCTC. Amino acids: CARSFSAFEQYL.

The J gene is TRBJ2-1, the V gene TRBV20-1, with TRBD2 matching over 8 bases. V shed 0 bases, J shed 9 bases, and the junction held 16 bases outside the gene matches. CDR1 is DFQATT, CDR2 SNEGSKA, per germline (reference sequence). The CDR3 covers 17 residues. CDR3 in amino acids: CSARDRVSGSEGTEQFF. In nucleotides, the CDR3 is TGCAGTGCTAGAGATAGAGTCAGCGGGAGTGAAGGGACTGAGCAGTTCTTC.

About this clonotype itself: A read error may produce the germline difference seen at one junction end. The chain is built from TRBV29-1 and TRBJ2-7, with D perhaps matching TRBD1 (6 bases). This CDR3 region has 13 residues. Germline V gives CDR1 SQVTM, CDR2 ANQGSEA. Written as DNA, the CDR3 is TGCAGTGTCGATACAGGGTGTGTCGACGAGCAGTGCTTC. It is translated as CSVDTGCVDEQCF.

As to this clonotype: This CDR3 fails to terminate in the conserved phenylalanine or tryptophan, so it likely reflects a read error. This CDR3 reads CASSPSDRLDAAFI. The CDR3 nucleotides read TGTGCCAGTAGCCCTTCGGACAGGTTGGATGCGGCTTTCATT. This rearrangement joins TRBV14 to TRBJ1-1; 7 nucleotides agree with TRBD1. CDR1 is SGHDN, CDR2 FVKESK, per germline. The CDR3 is made up of 14 amino acids.

As regards this clonotype: One end of the junction is discordant with germline, which a read error may explain. This rearrangement joins TRBV4-3 to TRBJ2-1, with TRBD2 as a possible D gene (6 bases). The CDR3 spans 16 residues. The germline CDR1 and CDR2 sequences are LGHNA and YSLEER. CDR3 sequence: CASSRDRSGFHNEQFF. The CDR3 DNA reads as TGCGCCAGCAGCAGAGATAGGAGCGGGTTTCACAATGAGCAGTTTTTC.

Note on this clonotype: A single base separates this from a much larger clone, so it may be a read error. V and J are TRBV9 and TRBJ2-1, with TRBD2 as a possible D gene (5 bases). V gave up 0 bases and J gave up 5 bases, with 18 bases separating them. The length of the CDR3 is 17 residues. Germline V gives CDR1 SGDLS, CDR2 YYNGEE. CDR3 bases: TGTGCCAGCAGCGTAGATGGCAGCAGGAGGAGCAACAATGAGCAGTTCTTC. Its translation: CASSVDGSRRSNNEQFF.

This clonotype came up a few times. One junction end disagrees with the germline gene, perhaps due to a read error. The J gene is TRBJ2-3, the V gene TRBV29-1; D tentatively fits TRBD1 or TRBD2 (6 bases each). The germline V gene has CDR1 SQVTM and CDR2 ANQGSEA. The CDR3 totals 15 residues. The CDR3 here is CSVDNREDFTDAQYF. In nucleotides, the CDR3 is TGCAGCGTTGATAACAGGGAGGATTTCACAGATGCGCAGTATTTT.

This chain links TRBV11-2 with TRBJ2-3; possible D gene TRBD2, 5 bases. This CDR3 contains 16 residues. CDR1 and CDR2 (germline): SGHAT, FQNNGV. Written as DNA, the CDR3 is TGTATCAGCAGCCGGGAAACTGAGAGGGTCGGAGATACGCAGTATTTT. Residues: CISSRETERVGDTQYF.

Remarks on this clonotype: One end of the junction is discordant with germline, which a read error may explain. This chain connects TRBV4-2 to TRBJ1-5, with 10 bases that match TRBD1. The V gene's germline CDR1 is LGHNA and CDR2 YNFKEQ. CDR3 length: 15 amino acids. This chain's CDR3 is CVSSRDRGSNQSLHF. The CDR3 DNA reads as TGTGTCAGCAGCCGGGACAGGGGATCCAATCAGTCCCTGCATTTT.

About this clonotype itself: Germline and junction disagree at one end, which may indicate a read error. The chain couples TRBV5-1 to TRBJ2-2; D might be TRBD1 or TRBD2, each matching 5 bases. The CDR3 sequence is 16 residues long. Germline V gene data show CDR1 as SGHRS and CDR2 as YFSETQ. CDR3 region: CASILDTPRGAGEMFF. The CDR3 DNA sequence: TGCGCCAGCATCTTGGACACCCCAAGGGGAGCCGGGGAGATGTTTTTT.

V usage is TRBV24-1 and J usage is TRBJ2-7, with D unclear. V lost 10 bases, J lost 0 bases, and 12 bases lay in between. This CDR3 region has 13 residues. CDR1 is KGHDR and CDR2 is SFDVKD in the germline V gene. The chain's CDR3 is CATSNATSYEQYF. The CDR3 DNA reads as TGTGCCACGAGCAACGCGACCTCCTACGAGCAGTACTTC.

In its sample, this clonotype ranks as medium-sized. V and J are TRBV4-1 and TRBJ2-5; D may be TRBD1 or TRBD2 (5 bases each). With 0 bases removed from V and 1 base from J, the gap between germline ends came to 12 bases. The germline gives CDR1 MGHRA, CDR2 YSYEKL. The CDR3 totals 16 residues. The CDR3 protein is CASSQEGRALQETQYF. CDR3 DNA: TGCGCCAGCAGCCAAGAGGGGCGGGCCCTCCAAGAGACCCAGTACTTC.